The clone carrying this T cell receptor (beta chain) was seen a handful of times. The antigen is undetermined. TCRbeta library construction was performed incorporating unique molecular identifiers. TCRdb reanalysed the PCR reads using MiXCR and keeps one entry per CDR3 protein. The sample contains just over 950,000 distinct CDR3 sequences, around 30% of which appear only once. In germline, CDR1 is MNHEY, CDR2 SVGEGT. Trimming stripped 6 bases from V and 3 bases from J, with 11 bases between. The CDR3 length is 13 residues. The data were taken from a study of T-cell reconstitution after alpha-beta-depleted transplantation in children. Study-level results: Expanded graft clones numbering several hundred reportedly gave rise to alpha-beta T cells about two months after transplant.

This TCR was sampled from a boy under two years old who had a stem cell transplant for SCID, so the T cells may come from the graft donor. The chain employs TRBV6-2 or TRBV6-3 and TRBJ1-1; D remains unclear. The sequencing used PBMCs, mostly from graft donor cells, collected 360 days after TCRalphabeta/CD19-depleted stem cell transplant. CDR3 bases: TGTGCCAGCAGCCGCCCACCAGACACTGAAGCTTTCTTT. Its translation: CASSRPPDTEAFF.